The 18 T cell receptor beta chains reported below all come from one sample, sequenced in a study of tumor and adjacent non-tumor tissue in lung cancer (dated by TCRdb to between 2017 and 2018). RNA was isolated from bulk, unsorted tissue, and RNA quality was assessed with a NanoDrop ND-1000 and an Agilent 2100. Library construction relied on multiplex PCR. The data were produced on an Illumina HiSeq 2500. TCRbeta libraries were constructed through three rounds of nested PCR with primers (Table S4) according to protocols adapted from ARM-PCR. TCRdb handled the public reads itself, with Q25 trimming in fastp and clone calling in MiXCR, and kept productive beta chains. Each record represents a unique CDR3 protein, reported with the most common genes and DNA among its rows. For this sample there are approximately 150,000 distinct CDR3 sequences; approximately 66% appear just once. The ten largest clonotypes hold about 18% of the sample.

Sequencing input: lung tumor tissue. The receptor set was obtained from a man in his sixties with small cell lung cancer.

The V and J genes are TRBV20-1 and TRBJ1-4; D possibly corresponds to TRBD1 (5 bases). Between the trimmed V and J ends, which lost 6 bases and 14 bases, there was a span of 22 bases. The length of the CDR3 is 13 residues. CDR1 and CDR2 from the germline V gene are DFQATT and SNEGSKA (reference sequence). The CDR3 DNA reads as TGCAGTGCGCTGCCGGGGGGGGATGAAGAGCTGTTTTTT. Encoded protein: CSALPGGDEELFF.

V is TRBV6-6 and J is TRBJ2-7; D gene uncertain. The germline V and J ends were trimmed by 5 bases and 7 bases, with 15 bases remaining between them. Germline V gene lookup returns CDR1 MNHNY and CDR2 SVGAGI (reference sequence). The CDR3 sequence is 13 residues long. The CDR3 coding sequence is TGTGCCAGCAGTCCGGGCCCACAGAGGGAGCAGTACGTC. Encoded protein: CASSPGPQREQYV.

Comments on this clonotype: This clone may be a read error of a much larger clone one base away. This rearrangement joins TRBV20-1 to TRBJ2-1, with D uncertain. CDR1 and CDR2 (germline): DFQATT, SNEGSKA (reference sequence). The CDR3 runs to 13 residues. In DNA form, the CDR3 reads TGCAGTGCTCCGAGACAAGACGCCCACGAGCAGTGCTTC. Residues: CSAPRQDAHEQCF.

This clonotype showed up just a few times. J is TRBJ2-6 and V is TRBV12-3 or TRBV12-4; no definite D call. The CDR3 is made up of 13 amino acids. Deletions cut 8 bases from V and 2 bases from J, with 7 bases between. The CDR3 region is CASVRTGANVLTF. Here the CDR3 DNA reads TGTGCCAGCGTAAGGACTGGGGCCAACGTCCTGACTTTC.

This clonotype was seen only a few times. This sequence may be a read error, since a much larger clone differs from it by one base. This chain connects TRBV28 to TRBJ2-5; tentative D call: TRBD1 (5 bases). Looked up from germline, CDR1 is MDHEN and CDR2 is SYDVKM. The CDR3 is 15 residues long. Trimming stripped 3 bases from V and 10 bases from J, with 21 bases between. CDR3 DNA: TGTGCCAGCAGTTTTATCCGACAGAGTCTGGATGGCCAGTACTTC. Protein sequence: CASSFIRQSLDGQYF.

In this sample, this clonotype turned up once. This chain links TRBV6-1 with TRBJ1-1; TRBD1 might be the D (6 bases). The CDR3 runs 14 residues. V was trimmed by 8 bases and J by 0 bases, leaving 13 bases between them. The germline gives CDR1 MNHNS, CDR2 SASEGT. CDR3: CASYWGAMNTEAFF. DNA for the CDR3: TGTGCCAGCTATTGGGGGGCCATGAACACTGAAGCTTTCTTT.

This clonotype appeared a single time. A much larger clone lies one base from this, so it may be a read error. The chain couples TRBV6-1 to TRBJ2-5; the D gene is possibly TRBD2 (6 bases). The CDR3 runs to 15 residues. Germline V CDR1 and CDR2: MNHNS, SASEGT. This CDR3 reads CASSHTRGPGEIQYF. Written as DNA, the CDR3 is TGTGCCAGCAGTCATACACGCGGGCCGGGGGAGATCCAGTACTTC.

Concerning this clonotype: A read error may produce the germline difference seen at one junction end. The chain is built from TRBV20-1 and TRBJ2-1; 11 bases agree with TRBD2. The V gene's germline CDR1 is DFQATT and CDR2 SNEGSKA (reference sequence). This CDR3 is built from 14 residues. CDR3 region: CSASTSGTHNKLFF. The CDR3 DNA sequence: TGCAGTGCTTCGACTAGCGGGACACACAATAAGCTGTTCTTT.

This clonotype was seen a handful of times. No conserved phenylalanine or tryptophan is present at the end of the CDR3, so a read error is the likely explanation. The chain recombines TRBV20-1 with TRBJ2-7; 13 nucleotides align to TRBD2. The CDR3 consists of 16 residues. The V gene end was trimmed by 6 bases and the J gene end by 2 bases; junction bases not matched to a gene: 10. From germline, CDR1 is DFQATT and CDR2 SNEGSKA (reference sequence). In DNA, the CDR3 is TGCAGTGCAACAGGACTAGCGGGGGTAATCCCCTACGAGCAGTACTTA. Translation gives CSATGLAGVIPYEQYL.

This clonotype was found many times. The chain recombines TRBV20-1 with TRBJ2-5; TRBD2 aligns across 8 bases. CDR3 length equals 15 residues. V shed 6 bases and J 1 base; nucleotides not matched to a gene: 10. Germline CDR1 is DFQATT and CDR2 is SNEGSKA (reference sequence). This chain's CDR3 is CSADPGTSAQETQYF. The CDR3 region has the DNA TGCAGTGCCGACCCCGGGACTAGTGCCCAAGAGACCCAGTACTTC.

As for this clonotype: One junction end disagrees with the germline gene, perhaps due to a read error. V is TRBV5-1 and J is TRBJ1-1, with D perhaps matching TRBD1 (5 bases). This CDR3 comprises 15 residues. CDR1 and CDR2 (germline): SGHRS, YFSETQ. For the CDR3, the DNA is TGCGCCAACAGCTCTGGGGGGGGTTTGAACACTGAAGCTTTCTTT. This codes for CANSSGGGLNTEAFF.

Concerning this clonotype itself: Relative to the germline gene, one junction end is altered; a read error may explain this. This chain connects TRBV20-1 to TRBJ1-1; D is possibly TRBD1 (5 bases). Germline loops: CDR1 DFQATT, CDR2 SNEGSKA (reference sequence). CDR3 length equals 14 residues. CDR3 sequence (DNA): TGCAGTGCTAGCTCGGGGGGGAGCGACATTGAAGCCTTCTTT. As protein: CSASSGGSDIEAFF.

Details on this clonotype: A read error may account for a junction end that differs from germline. This rearrangement joins TRBV20-1 to TRBJ2-6; D is ambiguous. The length of the CDR3 is 15 residues. Germline lookup yields CDR1 DFQATT and CDR2 SNEGSKA (reference sequence). The CDR3 here is CSANERVSGPNVLTF. CDR3 nucleotide sequence: TGCAGTGCCAACGAACGAGTATCTGGGCCCAACGTCCTGACTTTC.

This chain connects TRBV12-3 or TRBV12-4 to TRBJ2-5; tentatively, D is TRBD1 (5 bases). CDR3 length equals 14 residues. V lost 3 bases and J lost 8, with 16 bases in between. The CDR3 DNA reads as TGTGCCAGCAGTTTGTACATGGGGCTTGACACCCAGTACTTC. Translation gives CASSLYMGLDTQYF.

As for this clonotype: Without the conserved terminal phenylalanine or tryptophan, this CDR3 likely stems from a read error. J is TRBJ1-2 and V is TRBV11-1, with D possibly being TRBD1 (5 bases). V was clipped by 5 bases and J by 3 bases, with 22 bases between them. The germline V gene encodes CDR1 SGHAT and CDR2 FQDESV (reference sequence). The CDR3 covers 17 residues. The CDR3 sequence is CASSPGACSGNDYGYTI. The CDR3 DNA follows: TGTGCCAGCAGCCCCGGAGCTTGCTCAGGGAACGACTATGGCTACACCATC.

For this clonotype: One end of the junction is discordant with germline, which a read error may explain. V usage is TRBV12-3 or TRBV12-4 and J usage is TRBJ1-5; D gene ambiguous. This CDR3 is 14 amino acids long. CDR3 protein: CTSSIYPSNQPQHF. In DNA, the CDR3 is TGCACCAGCAGTATCTATCCTAGCAATCAGCCCCAGCATTTT.

The chain recombines TRBV20-1 with TRBJ2-5; 7 bases are shared with TRBD2. The CDR3 is 16 residues long. Germline CDR1 reads DFQATT; CDR2 reads SNEGSKA (reference sequence). With V trimmed by 4 bases and J by 5 bases, 16 bases remained unmatched. The CDR3 nucleotides are TGCAGTGCTAACTCAAGTGAGTCTAGCGGCGGGGAGACCCAGTACTTC. Translated, it gives CSANSSESSGGETQYF.

This clonotype occurred many times. The J gene is TRBJ1-1, the V gene TRBV29-1, with a possible D match to TRBD1 (6 bases). V lost 6 bases to trimming and J lost 3 bases, with 14 bases between them. This CDR3 region has 13 residues. The germline CDR1 and CDR2 sequences are SQVTM and ANQGSEA. The CDR3 protein is CSVLQGWDTEAFF. CDR3 bases: TGCAGCGTCCTACAGGGATGGGACACTGAAGCTTTCTTT.